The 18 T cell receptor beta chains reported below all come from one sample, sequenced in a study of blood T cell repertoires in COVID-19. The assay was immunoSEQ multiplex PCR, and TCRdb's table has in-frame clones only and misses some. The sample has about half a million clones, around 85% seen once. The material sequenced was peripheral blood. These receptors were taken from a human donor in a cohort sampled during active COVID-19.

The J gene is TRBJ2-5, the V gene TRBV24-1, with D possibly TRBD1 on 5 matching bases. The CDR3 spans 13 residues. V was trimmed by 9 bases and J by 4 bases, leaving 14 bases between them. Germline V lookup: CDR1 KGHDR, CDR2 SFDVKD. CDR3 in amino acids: CATHDRTSETQYF. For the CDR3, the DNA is TGTGCCACCCACGACAGAACATCAGAGACCCAGTACTTC.

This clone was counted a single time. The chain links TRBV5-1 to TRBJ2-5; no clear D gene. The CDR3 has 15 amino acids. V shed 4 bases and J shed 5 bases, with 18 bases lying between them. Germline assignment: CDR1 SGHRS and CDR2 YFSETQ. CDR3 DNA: TGCGCCAGCAGCCACTCGTCCGGTGTCGGGGAGACCCAGTACTTC. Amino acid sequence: CASSHSSGVGETQYF.

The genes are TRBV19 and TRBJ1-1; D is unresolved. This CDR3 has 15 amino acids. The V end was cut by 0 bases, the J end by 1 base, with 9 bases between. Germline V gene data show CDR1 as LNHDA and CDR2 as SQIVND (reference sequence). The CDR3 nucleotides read TGTGCCAGTAGTATAGACCTGAGATCGAACACTGAAGCTTTCTTT. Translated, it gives CASSIDLRSNTEAFF. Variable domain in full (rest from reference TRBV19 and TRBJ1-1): DGGITQSPKYLFRKEGQNVTLSCEQNLNHDAMYWYRQDPGQGLRLIYYSQIVNDFQKGDIAEGYSVSREKKESFPLTVTSAQKNPTAFYLCASSIDLRSNTEAFFGQGTRLTVV.

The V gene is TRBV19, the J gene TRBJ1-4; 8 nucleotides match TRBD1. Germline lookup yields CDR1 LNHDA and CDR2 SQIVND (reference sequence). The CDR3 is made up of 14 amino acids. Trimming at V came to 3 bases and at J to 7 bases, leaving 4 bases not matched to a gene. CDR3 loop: CASSIQGAVEKLFF. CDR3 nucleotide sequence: TGTGCCAGTAGTATTCAGGGGGCGGTTGAAAAACTGTTTTTT.

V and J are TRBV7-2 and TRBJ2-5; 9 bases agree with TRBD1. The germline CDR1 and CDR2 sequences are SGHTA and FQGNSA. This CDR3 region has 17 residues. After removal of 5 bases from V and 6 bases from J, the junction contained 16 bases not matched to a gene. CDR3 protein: CASSLAGGTGNSKTQYF. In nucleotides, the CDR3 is TGTGCCAGCAGCCTCGCGGGCGGGACAGGGAATTCGAAGACCCAGTACTTC.

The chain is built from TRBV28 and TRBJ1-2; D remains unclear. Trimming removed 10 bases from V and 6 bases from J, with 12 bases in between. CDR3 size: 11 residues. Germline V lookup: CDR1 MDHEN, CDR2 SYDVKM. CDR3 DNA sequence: TGTGCCACCCACCGACTAGATGGCTACACCTTC. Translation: CATHRLDGYTF.

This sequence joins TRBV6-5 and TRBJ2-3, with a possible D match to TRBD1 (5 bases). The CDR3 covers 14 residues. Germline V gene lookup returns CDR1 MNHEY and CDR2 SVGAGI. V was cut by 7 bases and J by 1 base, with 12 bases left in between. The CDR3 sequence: CASTEGRGTDTQYF. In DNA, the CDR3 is TGTGCCAGCACCGAAGGCAGGGGCACAGATACGCAGTATTTT.

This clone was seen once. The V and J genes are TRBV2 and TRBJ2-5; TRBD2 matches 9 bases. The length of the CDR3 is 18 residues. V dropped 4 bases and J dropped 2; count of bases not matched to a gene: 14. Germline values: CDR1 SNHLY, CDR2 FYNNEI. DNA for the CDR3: TGTGCCAGCAGTGGATCGCCTAGCGGGGCATCCCCTCAAGAGACCCAGTACTTC. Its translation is CASSGSPSGASPQETQYF.

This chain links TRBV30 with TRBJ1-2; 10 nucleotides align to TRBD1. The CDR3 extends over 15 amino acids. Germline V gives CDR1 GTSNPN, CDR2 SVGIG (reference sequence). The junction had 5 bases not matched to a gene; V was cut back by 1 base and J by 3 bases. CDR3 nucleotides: TGTGCCTGGAGTGGAGACAGGGGGCATGACTATGGCTACACCTTC. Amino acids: CAWSGDRGHDYGYTF.

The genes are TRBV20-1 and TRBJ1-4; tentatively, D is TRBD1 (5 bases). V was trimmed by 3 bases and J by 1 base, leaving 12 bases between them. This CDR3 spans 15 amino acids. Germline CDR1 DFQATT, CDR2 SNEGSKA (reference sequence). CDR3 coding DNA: TGCAGTGCTAGTTCGGGGGGTGGAACTAATGAAAAACTGTTTTTT. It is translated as CSASSGGGTNEKLFF.

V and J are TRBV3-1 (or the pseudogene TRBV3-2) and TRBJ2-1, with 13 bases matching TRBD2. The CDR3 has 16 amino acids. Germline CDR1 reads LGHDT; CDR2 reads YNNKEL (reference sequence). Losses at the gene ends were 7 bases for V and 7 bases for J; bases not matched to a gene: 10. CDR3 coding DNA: TGTGCCAGCACCTCCTCCCGGACTAGCGGGAGAAATGAGCAGTTCTTC. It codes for CASTSSRTSGRNEQFF.

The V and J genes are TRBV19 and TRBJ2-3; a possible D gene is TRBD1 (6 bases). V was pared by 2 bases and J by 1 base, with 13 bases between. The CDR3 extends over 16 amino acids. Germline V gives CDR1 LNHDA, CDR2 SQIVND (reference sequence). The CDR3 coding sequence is TGTGCCAGTAGTATAACAGGGTTGTATGGCACAGATACGCAGTATTTT. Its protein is CASSITGLYGTDTQYF. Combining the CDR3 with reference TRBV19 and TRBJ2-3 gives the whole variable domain DGGITQSPKYLFRKEGQNVTLSCEQNLNHDAMYWYRQDPGQGLRLIYYSQIVNDFQKGDIAEGYSVSREKKESFPLTVTSAQKNPTAFYLCASSITGLYGTDTQYFGPGTRLTVL.

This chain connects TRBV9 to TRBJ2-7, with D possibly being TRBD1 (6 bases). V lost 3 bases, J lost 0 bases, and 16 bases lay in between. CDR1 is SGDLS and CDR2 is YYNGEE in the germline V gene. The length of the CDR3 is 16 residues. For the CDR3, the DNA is TGTGCCAGCAGCGCACAAGGGACACCGAGCTCCTACGAGCAGTACTTC. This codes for CASSAQGTPSSYEQYF.

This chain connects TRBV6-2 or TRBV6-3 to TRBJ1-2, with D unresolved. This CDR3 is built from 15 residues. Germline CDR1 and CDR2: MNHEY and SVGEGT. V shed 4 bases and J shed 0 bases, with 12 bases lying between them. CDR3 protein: CASSFSGIANYGYTF. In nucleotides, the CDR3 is TGTGCCAGCAGTTTCTCCGGGATAGCTAACTATGGCTACACCTTC.

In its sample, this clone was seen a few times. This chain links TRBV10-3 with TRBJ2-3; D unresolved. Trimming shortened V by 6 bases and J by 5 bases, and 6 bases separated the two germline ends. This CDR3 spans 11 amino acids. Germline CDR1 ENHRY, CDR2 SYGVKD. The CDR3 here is CAIRRQDTQYF. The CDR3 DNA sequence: TGTGCCATCAGAAGACAAGATACGCAGTATTTT.

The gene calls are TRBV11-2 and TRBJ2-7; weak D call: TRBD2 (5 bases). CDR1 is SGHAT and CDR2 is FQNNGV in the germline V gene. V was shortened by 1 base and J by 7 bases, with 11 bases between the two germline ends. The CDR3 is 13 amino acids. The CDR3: CASSLASQEEQYF. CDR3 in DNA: TGTGCCAGCAGCTTAGCTAGCCAGGAAGAGCAGTACTTC.

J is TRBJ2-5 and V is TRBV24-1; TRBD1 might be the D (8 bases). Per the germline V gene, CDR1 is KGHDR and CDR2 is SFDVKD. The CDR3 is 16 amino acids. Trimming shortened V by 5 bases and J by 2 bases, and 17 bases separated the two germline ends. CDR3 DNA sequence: TGTGCCACCAGTGCCTCCGGACAGGGAGGGCAAGAGACCCAGTACTTC. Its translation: CATSASGQGGQETQYF.

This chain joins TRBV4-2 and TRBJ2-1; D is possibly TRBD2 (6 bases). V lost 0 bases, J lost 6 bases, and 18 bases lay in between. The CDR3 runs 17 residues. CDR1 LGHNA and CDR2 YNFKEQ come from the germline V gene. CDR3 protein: CASSQDRGTRRPNEQFF. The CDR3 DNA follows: TGTGCCAGCAGCCAAGATCGGGGGACTCGTCGTCCCAATGAGCAGTTCTTC.